This T cell receptor (beta chain) was profiled in a study of vaccination effects on CD4 cells after COVID-19. The CDR3 is 13 amino acids. From germline, CDR1 is SNHLY and CDR2 FYNNEI. The ends were cut back, 6 bases at V and 8 bases at J, with 11 bases in the middle. Assay used: immunoSEQ multiplex PCR; TCRdb lists only in-frame clones, some missing. Seen here are some 50,000 clones, 50% to 80% observed once, and the top ten hold roughly 6%. This clone came up a few times. Its antigen is not identified. Upon completion of more than 9 days in culture, CD4+ T cells were isolated. This clonotype originated in a human donor who received a COVID-19 vaccine. This chain uses TRBV2 with TRBJ1-6, with D unclear. The specimen comprised CD4+ T cells from PBMCs cultured without peptide, sampled before COVID-19 vaccination. The chain's CDR3 is CASRGFLDSPLHF. CDR3 bases: TGTGCCAGCAGGGGGTTTCTGGATTCACCCCTCCACTTT.